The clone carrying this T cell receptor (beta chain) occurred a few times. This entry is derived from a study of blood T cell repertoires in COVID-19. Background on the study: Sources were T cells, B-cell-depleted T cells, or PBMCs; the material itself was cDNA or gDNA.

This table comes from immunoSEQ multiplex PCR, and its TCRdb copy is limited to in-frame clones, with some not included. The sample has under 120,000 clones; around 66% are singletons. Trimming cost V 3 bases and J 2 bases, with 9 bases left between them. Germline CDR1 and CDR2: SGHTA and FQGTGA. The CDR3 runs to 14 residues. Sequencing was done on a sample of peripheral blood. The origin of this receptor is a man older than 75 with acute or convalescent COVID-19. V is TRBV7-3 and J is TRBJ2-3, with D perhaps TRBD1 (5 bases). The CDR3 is CASSFGGHTDTQYF. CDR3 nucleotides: TGTGCCAGCAGCTTCGGCGGACACACAGATACGCAGTATTTT.